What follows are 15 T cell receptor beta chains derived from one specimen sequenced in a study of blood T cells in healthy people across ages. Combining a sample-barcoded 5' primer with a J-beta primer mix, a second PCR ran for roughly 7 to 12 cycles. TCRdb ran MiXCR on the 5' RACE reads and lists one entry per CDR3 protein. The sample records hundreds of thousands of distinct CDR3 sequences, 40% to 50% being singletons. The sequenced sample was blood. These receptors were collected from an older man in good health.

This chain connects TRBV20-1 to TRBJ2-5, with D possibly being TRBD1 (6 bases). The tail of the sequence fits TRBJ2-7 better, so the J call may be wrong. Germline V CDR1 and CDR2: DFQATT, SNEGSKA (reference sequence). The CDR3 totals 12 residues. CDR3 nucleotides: TGCAGTGCCAAACCAGACAGGTACGAGCAGTACTTC. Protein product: CSAKPDRYEQYF.

CDR3 nucleotides: TGTGCCAGCAGTGAAGGGATCCCCGGGGAGACCCAGTACTTC. Its protein is CASSEGIPGETQYF. This chain links TRBV28 with TRBJ2-5, with D uncertain. The CDR3 runs to 14 residues. Looked up from germline, CDR1 is MDHEN and CDR2 is SYDVKM. V lost 5 bases, J lost 5 bases, and 15 bases lay in between.

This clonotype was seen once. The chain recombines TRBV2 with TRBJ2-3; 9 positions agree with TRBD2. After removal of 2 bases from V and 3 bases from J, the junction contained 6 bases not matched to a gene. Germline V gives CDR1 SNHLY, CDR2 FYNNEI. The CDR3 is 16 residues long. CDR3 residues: CASSESLRGGTDTQYF. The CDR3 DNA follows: TGTGCCAGCAGTGAAAGCCTGCGGGGGGGGACAGATACGCAGTATTTT.

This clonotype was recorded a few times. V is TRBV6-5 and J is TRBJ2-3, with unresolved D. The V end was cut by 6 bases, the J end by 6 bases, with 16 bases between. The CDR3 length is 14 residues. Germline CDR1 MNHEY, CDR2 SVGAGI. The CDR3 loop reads CASSSPAVPDTQYF. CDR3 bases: TGTGCCAGCAGCTCCCCAGCTGTCCCGGATACGCAGTATTTT.

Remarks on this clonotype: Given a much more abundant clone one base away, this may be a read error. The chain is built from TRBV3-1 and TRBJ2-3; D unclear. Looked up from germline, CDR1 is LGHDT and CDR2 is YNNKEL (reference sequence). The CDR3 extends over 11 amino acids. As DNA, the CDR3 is TGTGCCAGCAACCAAGTAGATACGCAGTATTTT. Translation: CASNQVDTQYF.

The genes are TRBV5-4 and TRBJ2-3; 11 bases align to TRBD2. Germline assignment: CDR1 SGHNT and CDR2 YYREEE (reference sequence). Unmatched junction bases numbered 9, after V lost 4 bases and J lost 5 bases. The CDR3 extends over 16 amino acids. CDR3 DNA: TGTGCCAGCAGCATACCTAGCGGGAGGCGAGAAGATACGCAGTATTTT. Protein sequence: CASSIPSGRREDTQYF.

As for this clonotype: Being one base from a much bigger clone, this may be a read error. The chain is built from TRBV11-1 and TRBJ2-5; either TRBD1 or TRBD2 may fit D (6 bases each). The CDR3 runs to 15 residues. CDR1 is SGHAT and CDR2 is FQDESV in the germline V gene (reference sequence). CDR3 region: CASSLGGRRRYKQYF. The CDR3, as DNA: TGTGCCAGCAGTTTAGGGGGGCGCCGGCGCTACAAGCAGTACTTC.

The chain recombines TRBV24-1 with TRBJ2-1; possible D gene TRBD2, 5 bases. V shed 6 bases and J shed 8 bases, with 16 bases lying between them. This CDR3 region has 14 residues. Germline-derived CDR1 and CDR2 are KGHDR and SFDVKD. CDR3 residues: CATSLPGSPHEQFF. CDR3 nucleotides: TGTGCCACCAGTCTACCGGGGTCCCCCCATGAGCAGTTCTTC.

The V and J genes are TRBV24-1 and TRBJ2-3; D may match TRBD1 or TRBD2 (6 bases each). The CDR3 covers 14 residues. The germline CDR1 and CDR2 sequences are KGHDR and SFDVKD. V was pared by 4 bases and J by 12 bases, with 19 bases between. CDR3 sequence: CATSDRGRAGIQYF. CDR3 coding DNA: TGTGCCACCAGTGACCGGGGGCGTGCAGGCATTCAGTATTTT.

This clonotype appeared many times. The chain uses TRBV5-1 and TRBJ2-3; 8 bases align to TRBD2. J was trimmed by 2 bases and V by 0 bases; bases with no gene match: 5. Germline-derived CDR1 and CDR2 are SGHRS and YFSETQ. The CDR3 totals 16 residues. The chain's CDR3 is CASSLDRRGATDTQYF. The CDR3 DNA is TGCGCCAGCAGCTTGGACCGGCGGGGGGCCACAGATACGCAGTATTTT.

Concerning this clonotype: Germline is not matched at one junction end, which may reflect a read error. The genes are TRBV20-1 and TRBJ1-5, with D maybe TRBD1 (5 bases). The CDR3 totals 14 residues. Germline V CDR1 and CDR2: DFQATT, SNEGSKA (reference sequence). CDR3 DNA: TGCAGTGCTAGACCTCCCTCAGGGAATCGGCCCCAGCATTTT. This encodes CSARPPSGNRPQHF.

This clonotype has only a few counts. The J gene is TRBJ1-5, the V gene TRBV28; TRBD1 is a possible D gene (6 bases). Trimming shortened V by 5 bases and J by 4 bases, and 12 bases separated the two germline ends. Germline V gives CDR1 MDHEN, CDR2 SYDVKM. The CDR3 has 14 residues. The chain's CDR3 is CASSPRTVNQPQHF. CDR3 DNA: TGTGCCAGCAGTCCCCGGACAGTAAATCAGCCCCAGCATTTT.

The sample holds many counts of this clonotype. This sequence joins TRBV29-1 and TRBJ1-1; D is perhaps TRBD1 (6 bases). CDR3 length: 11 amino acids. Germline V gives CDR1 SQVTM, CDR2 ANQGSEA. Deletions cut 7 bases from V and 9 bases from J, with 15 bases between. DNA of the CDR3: TGCAGCGGGACAGACAGAGAACAAGCTTTCTTT. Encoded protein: CSGTDREQAFF.

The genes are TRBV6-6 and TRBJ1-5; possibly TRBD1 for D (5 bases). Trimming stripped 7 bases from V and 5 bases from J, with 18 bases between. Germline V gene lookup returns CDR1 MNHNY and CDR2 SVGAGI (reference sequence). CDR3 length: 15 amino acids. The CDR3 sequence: CASNKWDRLDQPQHF. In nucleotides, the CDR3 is TGTGCCAGCAATAAATGGGACCGCCTGGATCAGCCCCAGCATTTT.

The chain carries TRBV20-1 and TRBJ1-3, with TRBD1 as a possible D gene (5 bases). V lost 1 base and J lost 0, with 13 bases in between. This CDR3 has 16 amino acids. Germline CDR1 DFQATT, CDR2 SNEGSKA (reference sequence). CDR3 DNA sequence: TGCAGTGCTAGAGGGGGGGAGGGCTACTCTGGAAACACCATATATTTT. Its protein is CSARGGEGYSGNTIYF.